The following is a T cell receptor beta chain sequence with its context. The CDR3 is made up of 14 amino acids. The germline CDR1 and CDR2 sequences are SQVTM and ANQGSEA. Trimming took 6 bases from V and 4 from J; bases not matched to a gene: 8. Donors were ostensibly healthy at sampling, although undocumented immune exposures were probable. The sample is drawn from a study of cytomegalovirus exposure and HLA in healthy donors. Primers for the PCR totalled 60 Vbeta and 13 Jbeta. Data came from immunoSEQ multiplex PCR; TCRdb stores just in-frame clones and leaves some out. The sample contains around 130,000 clones, about four fifths of which appear only once.

Input material: PBMCs. This receptor was identified in a man between 25 and 39 years old in good health and CMV-seronegative. This chain joins TRBV29-1 and TRBJ2-7, with 11 bases aligning to TRBD2. The CDR3 protein is CSVRTGTSGYEQYF. CDR3 nucleotide sequence: TGCAGCGTGAGAACCGGGACTAGCGGTTACGAGCAGTACTTC.